A single sample gave rise to the 20 T cell receptor beta chains below, sequenced in a study of blood T cells in healthy people across ages. Together with a sample-barcoded 5' primer, a J-beta primer mix was included in a second PCR lasting about 7 to 11 cycles. A single record per CDR3 protein comes from TCRdb applying MiXCR to the 5' RACE reads. This sample has around 1,800,000 distinct CDR3 sequences, with 30% to 40% found just once. Specimen: blood. These receptors came from a human donor in good health.

Only a few counts were recorded for this clonotype. The chain recombines TRBV29-1 with TRBJ1-1, with TRBD1 identical over 8 bases. V trimming: 7 bases; J trimming: 5 bases; junction bases outside the gene matches: 9. Germline V CDR1 and CDR2: SQVTM, ANQGSEA. The CDR3 has 13 amino acids. The CDR3 protein is CSANNRGITEAFF. The CDR3 DNA follows: TGCAGCGCTAATAACAGGGGGATTACTGAAGCTTTCTTT.

This clonotype was found a few times. This chain uses TRBV7-8 with TRBJ2-3; 11 bases map to TRBD2. Looked up from germline, CDR1 is SGHVS and CDR2 is FQNEAQ. The CDR3 has 12 amino acids. V shed 3 bases and J 13 bases; nucleotides not matched to a gene: 3. The CDR3, as DNA: TGTGCCAGCAGCTTTAGCGGGGGGGGGAAGTATTTT. Encoded protein: CASSFSGGGKYF.

This clonotype occurred a few times. The chain has TRBV20-1 and TRBJ1-5, with TRBD1 matching over 7 bases. Germline V gene sequence: CDR1 DFQATT, CDR2 SNEGSKA (reference sequence). CDR3 length: 13 amino acids. The V segment lost 4 bases and the J segment 4 bases; nucleotides outside the gene matches: 4. This CDR3 reads CSATDRVNQPQHF. The CDR3 coding sequence is TGCAGTGCTACCGACAGGGTGAATCAGCCCCAGCATTTT.

As concerns this clonotype: The germline gene is not matched at one end of the junction; a read error may be the cause. The chain joins TRBV9 to TRBJ1-2; D remains ambiguous. Germline V gene lookup returns CDR1 SGDLS and CDR2 YYNGEE. CDR3 length: 14 amino acids. This CDR3 reads CASSVVSSAYGYTF. CDR3 coding DNA: TGTGCCAGTAGCGTAGTTAGCAGCGCCTATGGCTACACCTTC.

The genes are TRBV28 and TRBJ2-5; TRBD1 aligns across 9 bases. Germline-derived CDR1 and CDR2 are MDHEN and SYDVKM. Trimming removed 2 bases from V and 13 bases from J; junction bases left unmatched: 11. The CDR3 is 14 amino acids. This CDR3 is CASSLRDRAGERYF. The CDR3 nucleotides read TGTGCCAGCAGTTTAAGGGACAGGGCAGGCGAGCGGTACTTC.

The gene calls are TRBV4-3 and TRBJ1-1; TRBD1 is a possible D gene (6 bases). With 0 bases removed from V and 0 bases from J, the gap between germline ends came to 11 bases. Germline V CDR1 and CDR2: LGHNA, YSLEER. This CDR3 region has 16 residues. Here the CDR3 DNA reads TGCGCCAGCAGCCAAGAAGGGCAGGGGTTGAACACTGAAGCTTTCTTT. Translated, it gives CASSQEGQGLNTEAFF.

The chain couples TRBV14 to TRBJ1-5; D remains ambiguous. V was pared by 0 bases and J by 6 bases, with 12 bases between. CDR1 SGHDN and CDR2 FVKESK come from the germline V gene. The CDR3 runs 15 residues. CDR3: CASSQDCTETQPQHF. CDR3 in DNA: TGTGCCAGCAGCCAAGATTGCACAGAAACTCAGCCCCAGCATTTT.

The rearrangement links TRBV12-3 or TRBV12-4 to TRBJ2-1, with D unclear. This CDR3 contains 13 residues. The V and J ends lost 5 bases and 4 bases respectively, with 9 bases between them. The CDR3 bases are TGTGCCAGCAGTACTGGGGATTACAATGAGCAGTTCTTC. Encoded protein: CASSTGDYNEQFF.

The genes are TRBV5-1 and TRBJ2-5, with 8 bases matching TRBD1. This CDR3 has 14 residues. Trimming at V came to 0 bases and at J to 3 bases, leaving 1 base not matched to a gene. Germline-derived CDR1 and CDR2 are SGHRS and YFSETQ. This CDR3 is CASSLGQGKETQYF. The CDR3, as DNA: TGCGCCAGCAGCTTGGGACAGGGGAAAGAGACCCAGTACTTC.

The gene calls are TRBV7-2 and TRBJ2-5; TRBD2 might be the D (5 bases). Trimming left V 1 base short and J 1 base short, with 13 bases between. Germline V gene sequence: CDR1 SGHTA, CDR2 FQGNSA. The CDR3 runs 16 residues. The CDR3: CASSLVGWTGQETQYF. The CDR3 DNA sequence: TGTGCCAGCAGCTTAGTTGGGTGGACTGGCCAAGAGACCCAGTACTTC.

The V gene is TRBV5-5, the J gene TRBJ2-1, with D unclear. The germline gives CDR1 SGHKS, CDR2 YYEKEE (reference sequence). V was trimmed by 0 bases and J by 13 bases, leaving 20 bases between them. CDR3 size: 15 residues. CDR3 loop: CASSLGLPLGKTQFF. CDR3 nucleotide sequence: TGTGCCAGCAGCTTGGGACTTCCGCTTGGGAAGACCCAGTTCTTC. Complete variable domain (other parts from reference TRBV5-5 and TRBJ2-1): DAGVTQSPTHLIKTRGQQVTLRCSPISGHKSVSWYQQVLGQGPQFIFQYYEKEERGRGNFPDRFSARQFPNYSSELNVNALLLGDSALYLCASSLGLPLGKTQFFGPGTRLTVL.

There are a few counts of this clonotype. V gene TRBV4-3 combines with J gene TRBJ2-1; 7 nucleotides agree with TRBD2. The CDR3 totals 16 residues. The V gene end was trimmed by 5 bases and the J gene end by 4 bases; junction bases not matched to a gene: 11. Germline V CDR1 and CDR2: LGHNA, YSLEER. Written as DNA, the CDR3 is TGCGCCAGCAGCATTGCGTTTGGGGGGGAATACAATGAGCAGTTCTTC. This translates into CASSIAFGGEYNEQFF.

This chain links TRBV4-1 with TRBJ2-1, with 7 bases fitting TRBD1. The CDR3 runs 19 residues. In germline, CDR1 is MGHRA, CDR2 YSYEKL. With V trimmed by 0 bases and J by 2 bases, 13 bases remained unmatched. CDR3 nucleotide sequence: TGCGCCAGCAGCCAAGATCTCAAGGCGACAGGGATCCCCTACAATGAGCAGTTCTTC. Protein product: CASSQDLKATGIPYNEQFF.

The table lists this clonotype with a few counts. This chain uses TRBV7-2 with TRBJ1-2; maybe TRBD1 (5 bases). V was clipped by 7 bases and J by 4 bases, with 13 bases between them. This CDR3 comprises 13 residues. In germline, CDR1 is SGHTA, CDR2 FQGNSA. The CDR3 protein is CASTQRGGYGYTF. DNA of the CDR3: TGTGCCAGCACCCAAAGGGGAGGCTATGGCTACACCTTC.

About this clonotype: Likely a read error: the CDR3 ends without its conserved phenylalanine or tryptophan. The genes are TRBV4-3 and TRBJ2-5; 12 nucleotides line up with TRBD2. The CDR3 contains 17 residues. Germline lookup yields CDR1 LGHNA and CDR2 YSLEER. The V gene end was trimmed by 0 bases and the J gene end by 4 bases; junction bases not matched to a gene: 6. DNA for the CDR3: TGCGCCAGCAGCCAAGATCTAGCGGGGGGGCCACGAGAGACCCAGTACTAC. This encodes CASSQDLAGGPRETQYY.

The V call is TRBV29-1, the J call TRBJ2-3, with 7 bases fitting TRBD1. Trimming cost V 7 bases and J 4 bases; bases outside gene matches: 14. Germline V gives CDR1 SQVTM, CDR2 ANQGSEA. The CDR3 covers 15 residues. The DNA for the CDR3 is TGCAGCGCAAGACGACAGGGAGAGTATGCAGATACGCAGTATTTT. Its translation is CSARRQGEYADTQYF.

The sample holds a few counts of this clonotype. The chain employs TRBV6-2 or TRBV6-3 and TRBJ1-5; a possible D gene is TRBD1 (5 bases). The germline V gene has CDR1 MNHEY and CDR2 SVGEGT. The CDR3 has 14 residues. Trimming removed 3 bases at V and 7 bases at J, with 13 bases between. The CDR3 loop reads CASSYRGFRQPQHF. The CDR3, as DNA: TGTGCCAGCAGTTATCGGGGGTTTCGGCAGCCCCAGCATTTT.

The rearrangement links TRBV29-1 to TRBJ1-2, with unresolved D. Germline loops: CDR1 SQVTM, CDR2 ANQGSEA. V dropped 2 bases and J dropped 4 bases, with 8 bases sitting between them. The CDR3 contains 12 residues. This CDR3 is CSVEKGGYGYTF. CDR3 sequence (DNA): TGCAGCGTTGAAAAGGGTGGCTATGGCTACACCTTC.

The chain joins TRBV15 to TRBJ2-1; TRBD2 agrees at 11 bases. The V and J ends lost 1 base and 3 bases, in that order; junction bases with no gene match: 14. This CDR3 has 20 residues. The germline CDR1 and CDR2 sequences are LNHNV and YYDKDF (reference sequence). The CDR3: CATSRAHRFSTSGVYNEQFF. CDR3 in DNA: TGTGCCACCAGCAGAGCTCATCGGTTTTCGACTAGCGGGGTCTACAATGAGCAGTTCTTC.

The chain has TRBV5-1 and TRBJ2-2; 7 positions agree with TRBD1. Per germline, CDR1 SGHRS and CDR2 YFSETQ. With 5 bases clipped from V and 6 bases from J, the junction kept 7 bases outside the gene matches. The CDR3 is made up of 14 amino acids. The chain's CDR3 is CASRQQGSSGELFF. CDR3 coding DNA: TGCGCCAGCAGGCAACAGGGGAGTTCCGGGGAGCTGTTTTTT.